The rows below give T cell receptor beta chains drawn from one sample of a study of T cells in lung cancer brain metastases. The repertoire was sequenced with immunoSEQ multiplex PCR; TCRdb's copy has only in-frame clones and lacks some. Of roughly 5,000 clones in the sample, more than 70% are singletons; the top ten hold roughly 9.2%. Sequencing was done on a sample of tumor tissue from a brain metastasis. Receptor source: a woman aged 50 to 65 with non-small cell lung cancer that had spread to the brain. Each CDR3 is given with its conserved first and last residue. Fields, in order: J gene, D gene, clone size, V gene, CDR3 protein, CDR3 DNA. D genes are given only for firm matches. The size field is filled for only some rows; it gives once, few, many or a size class.

TRBJ2-4,.,.,TRBV7-2,CASSLIGGALAKNIQYF,TGTGCCAGCAGCTTAATCGGCGGGGCACTAGCCAAAAACATTCAGTACTTC
TRBJ1-4,.,.,TRBV2,CASKGISEKLFF,TGTGCCAGCAAAGGGATTAGCGAAAAACTGTTTTTT
TRBJ1-1,.,.,TRBV4-3,CASSQEGEQMNTEAFF,TGCGCCAGCAGCCAAGAAGGGGAACAGATGAACACTGAAGCTTTCTTT
TRBJ1-3,.,.,TRBV4-3,CASSQRGSGNTIYF,TGCGCCAGCAGCCAAAGGGGGAGTGGAAACACCATATATTTT
TRBJ2-5,.,once,TRBV7-8,CASSLYHGTPETQYF,TGTGCCAGCAGCTTATACCACGGGACACCAGAGACCCAGTACTTC
TRBJ2-7,TRBD1,once,TRBV28,CASSTATGTGALYEQYF,TGTGCCAGCAGTACCGCGACCGGGACAGGGGCCCTTTACGAGCAGTACTTC
TRBJ2-2,.,.,TRBV5-4,CASSSDPRGGELFF,TGTGCCAGCAGCTCCGATCCCAGGGGCGGGGAGCTGTTTTTT
TRBJ1-2,.,.,TRBV4-3,CASSQEVGYGYTF,TGCGCCAGCAGCCAAGAAGTTGGCTATGGCTACACCTTC
TRBJ1-3,.,.,TRBV27,CASSPRGAGNTIYF,TGTGCCAGCAGCCCGAGGGGGGCTGGAAACACCATATATTTT
TRBJ1-4,.,.,TRBV28,CASSSGTLKEVLFF,TGTGCCAGCAGTTCCGGGACCCTTAAGGAGGTACTGTTTTTT
TRBJ1-3,.,.,TRBV28,CASSSGTPGNTIYF,TGTGCCAGCAGCTCCGGGACACCCGGAAACACCATATATTTT
TRBJ1-5,.,.,TRBV28,CASRRLLNQPQHF,TGTGCCAGCCGCAGGCTCCTCAATCAGCCCCAGCATTTT
TRBJ1-1,.,.,TRBV2,CASSEVRREAFF,TGTGCCAGCAGTGAAGTGAGGAGGGAAGCTTTCTTT
TRBJ2-7,TRBD1,.,TRBV30,CAFSTGVGSYEQYF,TGTGCCTTTTCAACAGGGGTGGGCTCCTACGAGCAGTACTTC
TRBJ2-7,.,.,TRBV5-1,CASSLDPSSYEQYF,TGCGCCAGCAGCCTCGACCCAAGTTCCTACGAGCAGTACTTC
TRBJ1-3,TRBD1,.,TRBV7-2,CASGTGYGNTIYF,TGTGCCAGCGGGACAGGGTACGGAAACACCATATATTTT
TRBJ2-2,.,.,TRBV10-3,CAISDFRDRGGELFF,TGTGCCATCAGTGACTTCCGGGACCGGGGCGGGGAGCTGTTTTTT
TRBJ2-5,.,.,TRBV7-9,CASSLGQANGETQYF,TGTGCCAGCAGCTTAGGACAGGCGAACGGAGAGACCCAGTACTTC
TRBJ2-7,.,.,TRBV18,CASSSDTYEQYF,TGTGCCAGCTCATCGGACACCTACGAGCAGTACTTC
TRBJ2-7,TRBD2,few,TRBV28,CASSLYGGAFSYEQYF,TGTGCCAGCAGTTTATACGGGGGGGCCTTCTCCTACGAGCAGTACTTC
TRBJ1-2,.,.,TRBV30,CAWSAGTGGYTF,TGTGCCTGGAGTGCAGGGACGGGAGGCTACACCTTC
TRBJ1-6,TRBD1,.,TRBV27,CASSSGTGGLSPLHF,TGTGCCAGCAGTTCGGGGACAGGGGGCTTGTCGCCCCTCCACTTT
TRBJ2-6,.,.,TRBV5-1,CASSSDGLPGGANVLTF,TGCGCCAGCAGCTCGGACGGCCTCCCGGGAGGGGCCAACGTCCTGACTTTC
TRBJ2-7,TRBD1,.,TRBV5-4,CASSPRAGGSSYEQYF,TGTGCCAGCAGCCCGCGGGCAGGGGGCTCCTCCTACGAGCAGTACTTC
TRBJ2-3,TRBD2,.,TRBV18,CASSPELAGTDTQYF,TGTGCCAGCTCACCAGAACTAGCGGGCACAGATACGCAGTATTTT
TRBJ2-1,TRBD2,.,TRBV6-5,CASRALAGSLSEQFF,TGTGCCAGCAGGGCCTTAGCGGGATCCCTGAGTGAGCAGTTCTTC
TRBJ2-2,.,.,TRBV5-6,CASSQPPGELFF,TGTGCCAGCAGCCAACCCCCCGGGGAGCTGTTTTTT